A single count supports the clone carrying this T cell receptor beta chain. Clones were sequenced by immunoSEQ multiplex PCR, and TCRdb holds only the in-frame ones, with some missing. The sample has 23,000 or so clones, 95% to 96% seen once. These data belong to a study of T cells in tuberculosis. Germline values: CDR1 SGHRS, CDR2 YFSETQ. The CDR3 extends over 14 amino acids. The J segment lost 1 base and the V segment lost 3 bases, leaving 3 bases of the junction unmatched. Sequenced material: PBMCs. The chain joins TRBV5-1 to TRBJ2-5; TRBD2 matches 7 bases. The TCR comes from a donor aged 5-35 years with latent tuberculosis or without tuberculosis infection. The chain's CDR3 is CASSSRGVQETQYF. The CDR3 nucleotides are TGCGCCAGCAGCTCCCGGGGGGTCCAAGAGACCCAGTACTTC.